This T cell receptor beta chain was observed in a study of T cell repertoires in cytomegalovirus infection. General observations from the study: Identification of carriers of CMV plus the relevant HLA was performed using cumulative public TCR beta family frequency. CMV-specific TCR beta clonotypes restricted by HLA-C dominated the ex vivo response.

Turning to this clonotype: As yet, its antigen is unknown.

TCRdb recomputed calls from the reads with MiXCR, one row per CDR3 protein. The repertoire includes approximately 1,000,000 distinct CDR3 sequences, 30% to 40% of them detected once, and roughly an eighth sits in the top ten. From germline, CDR1 is SGHDT and CDR2 YYEEEE. The CDR3 runs 14 residues. Trimming took 6 bases from V and 4 from J, leaving 13 bases between them. The sequences come from cultured CD8+ T cells from PBMCs, collected from culture after CMV antigen stimulation. This TCR came from a human donor in good health (CMV status not recorded). Some clones in this sample may be carry-over from other donors' samples. This rearrangement joins TRBV5-6 to TRBJ2-2, with D perhaps TRBD1 (6 bases). The chain's CDR3 is CASTTGSGTGELFF. In DNA form, the CDR3 reads TGTGCCAGCACCACAGGGTCGGGCACCGGGGAGCTGTTTTTT.